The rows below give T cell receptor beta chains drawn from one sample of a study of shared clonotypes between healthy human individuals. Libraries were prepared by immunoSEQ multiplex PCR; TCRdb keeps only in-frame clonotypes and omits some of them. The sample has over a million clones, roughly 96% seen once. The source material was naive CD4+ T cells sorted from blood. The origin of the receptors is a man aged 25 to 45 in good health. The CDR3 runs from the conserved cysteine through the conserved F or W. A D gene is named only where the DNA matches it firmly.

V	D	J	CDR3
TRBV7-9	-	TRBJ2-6	CASSLIRGTSSGANVLTF
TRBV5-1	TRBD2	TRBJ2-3	CASSSGTSLTVQYF
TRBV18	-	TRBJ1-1	CASSPGQGSYTEAFF
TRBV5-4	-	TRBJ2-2	CASRAGSNTGELFF
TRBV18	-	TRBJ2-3	CASSQSSGRTDTQYF
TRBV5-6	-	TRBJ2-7	CASSFNTHEQYF
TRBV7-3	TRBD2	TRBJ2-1	CASSRGDPYNEQFF
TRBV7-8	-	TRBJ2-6	CASSLGLLSSGANVLTF
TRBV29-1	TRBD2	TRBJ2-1	CSALAGPYNEQFF
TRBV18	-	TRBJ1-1	CASSPRDIRYTEAFF
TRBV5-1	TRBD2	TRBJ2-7	CASSFLAGGPNEQYF
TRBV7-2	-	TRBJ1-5	CASSFGGKRPQHF
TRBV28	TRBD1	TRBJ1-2	CASSRDSYGYTF
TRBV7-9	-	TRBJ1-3	CASSTPEADISGNTIYF
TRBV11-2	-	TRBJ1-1	CASSLIQGHTEAFF
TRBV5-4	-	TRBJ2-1	CASSRYEGVGYNEQFF
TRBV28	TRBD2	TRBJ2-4	CASSEPGLAGGRGKNIQYF
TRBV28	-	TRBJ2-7	CASSLLSGSEQYF
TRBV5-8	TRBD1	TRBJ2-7	CASSLAGTGSYEQYF
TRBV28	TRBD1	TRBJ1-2	CASSLFGGQSSYGYTF
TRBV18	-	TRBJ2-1	CASSRGGAAYNEQFF
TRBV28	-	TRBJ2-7	CASSLSGVSHEQYF
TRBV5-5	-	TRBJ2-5	CASSFGPGYVETQYF
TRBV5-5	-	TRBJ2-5	CASRPRSQETQYF
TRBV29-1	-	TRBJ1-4	CSVDTGATNEKLFF
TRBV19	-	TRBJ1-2	CASSMQRRSNYGYTF
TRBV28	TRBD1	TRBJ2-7	CASISRDRGTYEQYF
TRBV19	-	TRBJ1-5	CASRIRGYSNQPQHF
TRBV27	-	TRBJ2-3	CASSFRPGQGGTDTQYF
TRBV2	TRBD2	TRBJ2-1	CASSARTSADNEQFF
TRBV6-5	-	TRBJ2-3	CASSYMGGKEDTQYF
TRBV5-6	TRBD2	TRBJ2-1	CASSLGKGRDNEQFF
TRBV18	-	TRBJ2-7	CASSPQGVDEQYF